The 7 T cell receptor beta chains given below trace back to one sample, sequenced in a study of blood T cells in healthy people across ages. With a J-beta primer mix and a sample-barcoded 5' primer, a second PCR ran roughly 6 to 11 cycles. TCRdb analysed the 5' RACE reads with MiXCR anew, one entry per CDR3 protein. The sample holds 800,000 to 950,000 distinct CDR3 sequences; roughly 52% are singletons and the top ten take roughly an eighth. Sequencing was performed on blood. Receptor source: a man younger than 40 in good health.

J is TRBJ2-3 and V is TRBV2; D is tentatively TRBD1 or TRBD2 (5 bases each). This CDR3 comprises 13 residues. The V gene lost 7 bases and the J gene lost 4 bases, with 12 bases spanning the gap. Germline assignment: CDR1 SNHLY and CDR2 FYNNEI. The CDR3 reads CASTDRGPDTQYF. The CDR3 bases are TGTGCCAGCACCGACCGGGGCCCAGATACGCAGTATTTT.

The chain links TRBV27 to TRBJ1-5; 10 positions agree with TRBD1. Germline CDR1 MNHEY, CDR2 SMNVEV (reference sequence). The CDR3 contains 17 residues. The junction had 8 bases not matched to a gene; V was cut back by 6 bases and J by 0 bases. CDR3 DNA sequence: TGTGCCAGCAGACTAGACAGGGGGCTAGATAGCAATCAGCCCCAGCATTTT. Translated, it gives CASRLDRGLDSNQPQHF.

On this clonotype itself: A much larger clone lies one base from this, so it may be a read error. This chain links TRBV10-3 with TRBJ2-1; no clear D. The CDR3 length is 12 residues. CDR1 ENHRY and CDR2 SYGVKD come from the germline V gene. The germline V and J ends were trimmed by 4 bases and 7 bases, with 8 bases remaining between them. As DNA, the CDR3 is TGTGCCATCAGTGGGTCGTGGAATGAGCAGTTCTTC. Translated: CAISGSWNEQFF.

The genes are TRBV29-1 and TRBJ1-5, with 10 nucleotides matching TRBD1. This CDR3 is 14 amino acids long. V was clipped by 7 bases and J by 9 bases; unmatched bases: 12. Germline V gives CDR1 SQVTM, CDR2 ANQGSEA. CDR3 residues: CSATTGGRRGPQHF. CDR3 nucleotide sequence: TGCAGCGCCACGACAGGGGGCCGCCGAGGGCCCCAGCATTTT.

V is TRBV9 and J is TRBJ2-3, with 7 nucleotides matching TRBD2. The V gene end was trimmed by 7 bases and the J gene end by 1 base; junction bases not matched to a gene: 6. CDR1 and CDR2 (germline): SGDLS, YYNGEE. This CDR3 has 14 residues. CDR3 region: CASSQAGRTDTQYF. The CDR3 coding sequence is TGTGCCAGCTCCCAAGCGGGACGCACAGATACGCAGTATTTT.

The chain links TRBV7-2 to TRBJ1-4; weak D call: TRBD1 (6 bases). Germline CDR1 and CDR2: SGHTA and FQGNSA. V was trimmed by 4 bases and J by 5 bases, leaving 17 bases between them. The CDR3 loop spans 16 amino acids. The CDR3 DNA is TGTGCCAGCAGCTCGGGAGGGGGGATAATGAATGAAAAACTGTTTTTT. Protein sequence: CASSSGGGIMNEKLFF.

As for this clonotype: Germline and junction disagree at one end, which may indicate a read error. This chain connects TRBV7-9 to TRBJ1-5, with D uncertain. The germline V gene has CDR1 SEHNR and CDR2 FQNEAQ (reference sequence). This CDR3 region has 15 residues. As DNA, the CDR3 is TGCGCCAGCAGCTTAGATGAGGCCGGAGATCAGCCCCAGCATTTT. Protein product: CASSLDEAGDQPQHF.